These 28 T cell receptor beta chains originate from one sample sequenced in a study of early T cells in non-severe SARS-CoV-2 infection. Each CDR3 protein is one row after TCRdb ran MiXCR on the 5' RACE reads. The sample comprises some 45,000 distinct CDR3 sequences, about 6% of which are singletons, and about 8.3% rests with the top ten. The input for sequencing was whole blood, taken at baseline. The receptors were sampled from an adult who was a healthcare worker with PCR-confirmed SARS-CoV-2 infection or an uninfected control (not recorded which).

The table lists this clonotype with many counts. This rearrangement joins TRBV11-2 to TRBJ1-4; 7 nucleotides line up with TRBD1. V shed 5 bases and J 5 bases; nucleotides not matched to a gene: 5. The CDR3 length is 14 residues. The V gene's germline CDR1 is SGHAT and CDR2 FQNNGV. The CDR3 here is CASSPGGGNEKLFF. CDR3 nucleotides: TGTGCCAGCAGCCCAGGAGGGGGCAATGAAAAACTGTTTTTT.

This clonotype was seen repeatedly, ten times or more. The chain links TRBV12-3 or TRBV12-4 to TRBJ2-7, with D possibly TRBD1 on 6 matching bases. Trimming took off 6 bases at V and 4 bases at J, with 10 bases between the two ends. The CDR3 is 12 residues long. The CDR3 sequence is CASSRQVYEQYF. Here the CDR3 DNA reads TGTGCCAGCAGCCGACAGGTTTACGAGCAGTACTTC.

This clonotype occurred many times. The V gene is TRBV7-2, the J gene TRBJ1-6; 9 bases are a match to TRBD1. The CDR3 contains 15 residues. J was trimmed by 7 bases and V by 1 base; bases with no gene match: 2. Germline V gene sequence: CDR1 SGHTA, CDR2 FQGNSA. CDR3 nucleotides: TGTGCCAGCAGCTTAGGGGACAGGGCAAATTCACCCCTCCACTTT. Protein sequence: CASSLGDRANSPLHF.

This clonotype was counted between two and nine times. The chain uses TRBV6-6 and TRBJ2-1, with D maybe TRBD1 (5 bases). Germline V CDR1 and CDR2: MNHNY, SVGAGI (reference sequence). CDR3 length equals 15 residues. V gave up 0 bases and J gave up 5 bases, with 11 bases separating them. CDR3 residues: CASSYSMQGNNEQFF. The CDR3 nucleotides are TGTGCCAGCAGTTACTCGATGCAGGGAAACAATGAGCAGTTCTTC.

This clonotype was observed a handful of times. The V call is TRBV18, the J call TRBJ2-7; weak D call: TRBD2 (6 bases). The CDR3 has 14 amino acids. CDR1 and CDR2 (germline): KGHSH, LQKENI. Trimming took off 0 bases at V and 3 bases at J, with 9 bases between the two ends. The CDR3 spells CASSPPSGDYEQYF. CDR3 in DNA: TGTGCCAGCTCACCACCGTCGGGGGACTACGAGCAGTACTTC.

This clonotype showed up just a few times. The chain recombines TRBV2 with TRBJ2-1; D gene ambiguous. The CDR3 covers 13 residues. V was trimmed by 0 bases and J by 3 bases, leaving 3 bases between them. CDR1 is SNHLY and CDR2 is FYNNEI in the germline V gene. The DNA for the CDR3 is TGTGCCAGCAGTGAAGCCCACTACAATGAGCAGTTCTTC. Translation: CASSEAHYNEQFF.

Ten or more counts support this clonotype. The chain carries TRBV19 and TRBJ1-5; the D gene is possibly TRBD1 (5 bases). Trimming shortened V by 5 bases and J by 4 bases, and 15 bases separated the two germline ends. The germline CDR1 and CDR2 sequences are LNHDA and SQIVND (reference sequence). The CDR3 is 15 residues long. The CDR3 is CASSSYGAGNQPQHF. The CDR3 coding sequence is TGTGCCAGTAGTTCGTATGGGGCAGGGAATCAGCCCCAGCATTTT.

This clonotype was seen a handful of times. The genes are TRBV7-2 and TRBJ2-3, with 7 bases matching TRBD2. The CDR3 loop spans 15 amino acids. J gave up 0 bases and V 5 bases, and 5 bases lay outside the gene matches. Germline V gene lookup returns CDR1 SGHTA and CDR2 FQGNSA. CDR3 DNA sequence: TGTGCCAGCAGCCACCAGCGGGGAAGCACAGATACGCAGTATTTT. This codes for CASSHQRGSTDTQYF.

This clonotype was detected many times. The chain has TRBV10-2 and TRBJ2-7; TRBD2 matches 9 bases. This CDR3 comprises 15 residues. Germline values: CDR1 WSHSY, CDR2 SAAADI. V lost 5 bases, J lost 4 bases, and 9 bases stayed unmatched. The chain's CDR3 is CASSNEAGGLYEQYF. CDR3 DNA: TGCGCCAGCAGTAACGAGGCGGGGGGGCTATACGAGCAGTACTTC.

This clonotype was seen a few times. CDR3 loop: CASSRGSYEQYF. The DNA for the CDR3 is TGTGCCAGCAGCCGTGGGTCCTACGAGCAGTACTTC. The chain has TRBV7-9 and TRBJ2-7; D not certain. Trimming shortened V by 5 bases and J by 1 base, and 6 bases separated the two germline ends. This CDR3 is 12 amino acids long. The germline gives CDR1 SEHNR, CDR2 FQNEAQ (reference sequence).

The DNA of the CDR3 is TGCAGTGCTAGTGTAGATCGCTACGAGCAGTACTTC. As protein: CSASVDRYEQYF. This rearrangement joins TRBV20-1 to TRBJ2-7; D is ambiguous. The ends were cut back, 3 bases at V and 3 bases at J, with 9 bases in the middle. Germline assignment: CDR1 DFQATT and CDR2 SNEGSKA (reference sequence). The CDR3 extends over 12 amino acids.

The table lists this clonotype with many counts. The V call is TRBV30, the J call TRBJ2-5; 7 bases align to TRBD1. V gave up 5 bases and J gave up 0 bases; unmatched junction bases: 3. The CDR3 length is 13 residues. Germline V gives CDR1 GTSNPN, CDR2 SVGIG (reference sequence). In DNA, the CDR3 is TGTGCCTGGGGAACAGGGGACCAAGAGACCCAGTACTTC. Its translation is CAWGTGDQETQYF.

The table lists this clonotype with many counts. This chain's CDR3 is CASSGGAGELFF. DNA for the CDR3: TGTGCCAGCAGTGGGGGGGCAGGGGAGCTGTTTTTT. This chain connects TRBV12-3 or TRBV12-4 to TRBJ2-2, with D possibly being TRBD2 (7 bases). V was shortened by 5 bases and J by 8 bases, with 9 bases between the two germline ends. The CDR3 runs 12 residues.

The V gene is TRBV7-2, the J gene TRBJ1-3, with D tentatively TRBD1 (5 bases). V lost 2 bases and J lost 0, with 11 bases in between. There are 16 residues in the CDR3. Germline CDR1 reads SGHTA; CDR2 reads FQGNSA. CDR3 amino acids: CASSLMGQSSGNTIYF. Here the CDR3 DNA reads TGTGCCAGCAGCTTAATGGGGCAGAGCTCTGGAAACACCATATATTTT.

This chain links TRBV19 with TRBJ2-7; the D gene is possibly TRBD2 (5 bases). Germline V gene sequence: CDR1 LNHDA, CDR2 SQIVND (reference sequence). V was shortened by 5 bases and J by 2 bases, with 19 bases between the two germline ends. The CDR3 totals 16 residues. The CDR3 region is CASSPRTLGGPYEQYF. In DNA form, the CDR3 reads TGTGCCAGTAGTCCAAGGACTCTTGGTGGGCCCTACGAGCAGTACTTC.

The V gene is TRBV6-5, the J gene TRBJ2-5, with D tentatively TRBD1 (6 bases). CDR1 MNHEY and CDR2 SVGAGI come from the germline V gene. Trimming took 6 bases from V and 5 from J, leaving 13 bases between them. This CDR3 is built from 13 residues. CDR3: CASSPTGIETQYF. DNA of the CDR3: TGTGCCAGCAGCCCTACAGGGATCGAGACCCAGTACTTC.

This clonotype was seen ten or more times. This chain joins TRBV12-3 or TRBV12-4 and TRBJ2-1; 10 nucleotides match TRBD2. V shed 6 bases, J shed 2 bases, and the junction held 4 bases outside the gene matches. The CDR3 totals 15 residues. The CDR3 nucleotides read TGTGCCAGCAGCCTAGCGGGGGCCACCTACAATGAGCAGTTCTTC. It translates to CASSLAGATYNEQFF.

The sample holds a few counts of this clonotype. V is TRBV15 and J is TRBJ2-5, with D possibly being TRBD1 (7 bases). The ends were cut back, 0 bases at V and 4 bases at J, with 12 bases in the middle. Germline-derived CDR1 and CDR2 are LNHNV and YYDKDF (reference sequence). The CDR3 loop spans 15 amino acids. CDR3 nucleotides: TGTGCCACCAGCAGAGATCAGGGGGGTCCAGAGACCCAGTACTTC. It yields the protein CATSRDQGGPETQYF.

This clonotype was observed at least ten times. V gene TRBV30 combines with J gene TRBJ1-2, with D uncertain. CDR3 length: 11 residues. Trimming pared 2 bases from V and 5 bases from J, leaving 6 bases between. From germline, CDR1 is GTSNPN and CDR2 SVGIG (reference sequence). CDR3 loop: CAWSLNYGYTF. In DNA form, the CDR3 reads TGTGCCTGGAGTTTAAATTATGGCTACACCTTC.

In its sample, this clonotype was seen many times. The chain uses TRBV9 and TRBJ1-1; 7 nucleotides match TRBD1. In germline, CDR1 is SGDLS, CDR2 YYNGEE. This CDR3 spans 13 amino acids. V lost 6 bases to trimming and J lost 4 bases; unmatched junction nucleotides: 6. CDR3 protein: CASTTGVGTEAFF. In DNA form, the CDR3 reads TGTGCCAGCACTACAGGGGTGGGCACTGAAGCTTTCTTT. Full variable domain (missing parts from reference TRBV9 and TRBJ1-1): DSGVTQTPKHLITATGQRVTLRCSPRSGDLSVYWYQQSLDQGLQFLIQYYNGEERAKGNILERFSAQQFPDLHSELNLSSLELGDSALYFCASTTGVGTEAFFGQGTRLTVV.

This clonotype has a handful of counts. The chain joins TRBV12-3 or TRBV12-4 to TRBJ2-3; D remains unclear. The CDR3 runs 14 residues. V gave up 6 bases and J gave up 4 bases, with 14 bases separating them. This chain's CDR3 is CASSPRLPPDTQYF. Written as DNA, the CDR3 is TGTGCCAGCAGCCCCCGACTTCCCCCAGATACGCAGTATTTT.

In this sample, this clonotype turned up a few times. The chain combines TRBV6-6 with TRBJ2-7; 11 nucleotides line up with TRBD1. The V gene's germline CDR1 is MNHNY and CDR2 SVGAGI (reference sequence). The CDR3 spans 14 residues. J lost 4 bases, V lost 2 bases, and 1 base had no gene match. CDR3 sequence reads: CASSYGTGGYEQYF. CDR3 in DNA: TGTGCCAGCAGTTACGGGACAGGGGGATACGAGCAGTACTTC.

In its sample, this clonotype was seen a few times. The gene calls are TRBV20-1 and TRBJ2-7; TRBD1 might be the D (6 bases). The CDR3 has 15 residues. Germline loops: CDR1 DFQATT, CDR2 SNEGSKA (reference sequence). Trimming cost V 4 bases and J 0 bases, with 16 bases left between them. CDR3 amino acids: CSATRYGTSSYEQYF. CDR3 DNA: TGCAGTGCTACGAGGTATGGGACATCCTCCTACGAGCAGTACTTC.

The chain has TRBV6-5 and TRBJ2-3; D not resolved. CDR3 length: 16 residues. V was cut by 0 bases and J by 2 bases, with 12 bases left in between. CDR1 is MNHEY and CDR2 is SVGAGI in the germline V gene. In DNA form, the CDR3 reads TGTGCCAGCAGTTACTCGAGGTTCAGAACCACAGATACGCAGTATTTT. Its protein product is CASSYSRFRTTDTQYF.

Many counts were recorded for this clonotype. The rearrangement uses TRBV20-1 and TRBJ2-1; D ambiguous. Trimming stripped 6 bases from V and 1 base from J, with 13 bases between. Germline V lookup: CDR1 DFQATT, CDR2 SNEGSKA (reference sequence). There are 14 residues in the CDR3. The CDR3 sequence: CSAPPAVSYNEQFF. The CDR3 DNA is TGCAGTGCCCCCCCAGCCGTATCCTACAATGAGCAGTTCTTC.

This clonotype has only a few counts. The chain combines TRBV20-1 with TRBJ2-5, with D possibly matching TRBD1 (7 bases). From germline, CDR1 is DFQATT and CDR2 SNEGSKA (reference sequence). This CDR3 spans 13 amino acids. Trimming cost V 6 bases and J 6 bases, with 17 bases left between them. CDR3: CSARRQGGKTQYF. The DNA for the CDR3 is TGCAGTGCCCGACGACAGGGAGGAAAGACCCAGTACTTC.

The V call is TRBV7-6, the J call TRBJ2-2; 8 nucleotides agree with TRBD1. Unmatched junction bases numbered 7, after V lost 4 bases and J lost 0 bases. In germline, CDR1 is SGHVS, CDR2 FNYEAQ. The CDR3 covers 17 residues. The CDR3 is CASSSLGGQANTGELFF. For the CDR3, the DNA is TGTGCCAGCAGCTCCTTGGGGGGACAGGCGAACACCGGGGAGCTGTTTTTT.

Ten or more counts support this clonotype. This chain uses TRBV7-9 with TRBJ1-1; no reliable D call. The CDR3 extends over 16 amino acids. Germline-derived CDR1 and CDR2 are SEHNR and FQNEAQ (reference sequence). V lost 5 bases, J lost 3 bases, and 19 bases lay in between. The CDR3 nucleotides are TGTGCCAGCAGCACCGCGGACCGCGGGCGTTACACTGAAGCTTTCTTT. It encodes CASSTADRGRYTEAFF.